The present TCR beta chain was sequenced within a study of blood T cell repertoires in COVID-19. Libraries were prepared by immunoSEQ multiplex PCR; TCRdb keeps only in-frame clonotypes and omits some of them. The sample lists about 170,000 clones; 80% to 85% were seen once. This clone was observed a single time. The CDR3 runs 15 residues. Trimming cost V 5 bases and J 3 bases; bases outside gene matches: 6. From germline, CDR1 is SGHTA and CDR2 FQGTGA. Sequencing was carried out using peripheral blood. The chain combines TRBV7-3 with TRBJ2-1, with TRBD2 matching over 8 bases. The TCR sequence derives from a man between 65 and 85 years old with active or convalescent COVID-19. CDR3 sequence: CASSQAGVVYNEQFF. The CDR3 bases are TGTGCCAGCAGCCAAGCGGGAGTGGTCTACAATGAGCAGTTCTTC.